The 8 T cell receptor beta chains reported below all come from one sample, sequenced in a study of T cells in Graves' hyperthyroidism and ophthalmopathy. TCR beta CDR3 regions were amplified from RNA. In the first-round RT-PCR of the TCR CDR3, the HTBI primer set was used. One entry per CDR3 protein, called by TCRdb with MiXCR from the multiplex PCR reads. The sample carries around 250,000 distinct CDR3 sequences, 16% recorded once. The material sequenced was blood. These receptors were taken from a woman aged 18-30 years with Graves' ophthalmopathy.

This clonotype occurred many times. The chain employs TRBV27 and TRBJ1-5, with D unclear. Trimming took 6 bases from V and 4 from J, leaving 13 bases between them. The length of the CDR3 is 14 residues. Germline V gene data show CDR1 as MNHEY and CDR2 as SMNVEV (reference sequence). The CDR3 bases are TGTGCCAGCAGCCTAGCTCCGGGGAATCAGCCCCAGCATTTT. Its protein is CASSLAPGNQPQHF.

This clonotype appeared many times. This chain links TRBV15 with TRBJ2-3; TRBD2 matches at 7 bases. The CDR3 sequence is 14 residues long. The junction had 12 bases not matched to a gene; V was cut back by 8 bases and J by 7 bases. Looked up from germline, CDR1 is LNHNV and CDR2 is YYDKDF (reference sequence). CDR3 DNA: TGTGCCACCCAAGGGAGGGGAATCACGAATACGCAGTATTTT. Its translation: CATQGRGITNTQYF.

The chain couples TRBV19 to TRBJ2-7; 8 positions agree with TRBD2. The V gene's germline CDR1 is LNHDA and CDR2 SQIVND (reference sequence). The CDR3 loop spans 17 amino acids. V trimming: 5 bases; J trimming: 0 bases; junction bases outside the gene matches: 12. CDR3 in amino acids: CASSQSGGATSSYEQYF. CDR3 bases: TGTGCCAGTAGTCAGAGCGGGGGAGCGACCAGCTCCTACGAGCAGTACTTC.

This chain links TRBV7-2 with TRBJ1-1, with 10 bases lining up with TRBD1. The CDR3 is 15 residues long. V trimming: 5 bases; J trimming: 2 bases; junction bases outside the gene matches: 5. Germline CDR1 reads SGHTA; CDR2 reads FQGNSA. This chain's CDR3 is CASSLGTGANTEAFF. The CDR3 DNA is TGTGCCAGCAGCCTCGGGACAGGGGCAAACACTGAAGCTTTCTTT.

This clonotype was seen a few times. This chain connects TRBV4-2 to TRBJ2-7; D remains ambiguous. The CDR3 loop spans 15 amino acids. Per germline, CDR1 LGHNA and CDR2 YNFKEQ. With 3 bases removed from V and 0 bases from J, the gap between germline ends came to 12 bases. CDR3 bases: TGTGCCAGCAGCCAGGACCCCGTTTACTCCTACGAGCAGTACTTC. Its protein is CASSQDPVYSYEQYF.

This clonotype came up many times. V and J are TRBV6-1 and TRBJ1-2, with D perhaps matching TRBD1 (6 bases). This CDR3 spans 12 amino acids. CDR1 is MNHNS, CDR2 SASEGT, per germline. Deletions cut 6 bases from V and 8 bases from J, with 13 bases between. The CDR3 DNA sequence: TGTGCCAGCAGGGGAGGGGGACGCGGCTACACCTTC. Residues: CASRGGGRGYTF.

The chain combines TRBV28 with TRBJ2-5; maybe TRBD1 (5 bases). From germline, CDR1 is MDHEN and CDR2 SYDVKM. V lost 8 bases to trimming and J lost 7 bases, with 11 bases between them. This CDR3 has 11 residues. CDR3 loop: CASRQLGTQYF. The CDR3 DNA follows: TGTGCCAGCCGACAGCTTGGGACCCAGTACTTC.

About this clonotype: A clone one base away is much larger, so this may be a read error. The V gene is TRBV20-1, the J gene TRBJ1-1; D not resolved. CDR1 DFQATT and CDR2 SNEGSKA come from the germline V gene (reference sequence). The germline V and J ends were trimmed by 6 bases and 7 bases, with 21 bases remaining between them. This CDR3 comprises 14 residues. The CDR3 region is CSAGGSGLGIEAFF. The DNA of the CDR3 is TGCAGTGCGGGTGGGAGCGGGTTGGGGATTGAAGCTTTCTTT.